Shown below are 24 T cell receptor beta chains from a single sample sequenced in a study of vaccination effects on CD4 cells after COVID-19. These receptors are not linked to any known antigen. Method: immunoSEQ multiplex PCR; TCRdb's copy keeps in-frame clones and lacks some. The data show 20,000 to 25,000 clones, approximately 79% seen once. Using viral peptide pools, the ViraFEST assay grew out antigen-specific CD4+ T cells prior to sequencing. Subsequent to a culture period of around eleven days, CD4+ T cells were isolated. Of the BNT162b2 and mRNA-1273 vaccines, participants received two doses of one or the other. The source was CD4+ T cells from PBMCs cultured with HCoV-229E spike peptides, collected after COVID-19 vaccination. The receptors here all came from a human donor who received a COVID-19 vaccine.

This chain uses TRBV29-1 with TRBJ1-4, with a possible D match to TRBD1 (6 bases). The germline V gene has CDR1 SQVTM and CDR2 ANQGSEA. CDR3 length: 13 amino acids. V lost 7 bases to trimming and J lost 8 bases, with 17 bases between them. The CDR3 nucleotides read TGCAGCGCCCTAGGGGGGGCTAGGGAAAAACTGTTTTTT. This sequence encodes CSALGGAREKLFF.

The rearrangement links TRBV25-1 to TRBJ1-2; TRBD1 is a possible D gene (5 bases). The CDR3 consists of 15 residues. Per germline, CDR1 MGHDK and CDR2 SYGVNS. Trimming pared 1 base from V and 8 bases from J, leaving 17 bases between. In nucleotides, the CDR3 is TGTGCCAGCAGTGAATCGATCCAGGGCGCGGGGGGCTACACCTTC. Encoded protein: CASSESIQGAGGYTF.

The rearrangement joins TRBV10-2 to TRBJ2-3; no definite D call. V was shortened by 10 bases and J by 5 bases, with 10 bases between the two germline ends. The CDR3 runs 11 residues. Germline loops: CDR1 WSHSY, CDR2 SAAADI. CDR3 DNA: TGCGCCACTCTTAAAGGAGATACGCAGTATTTT. This gives the protein CATLKGDTQYF.

The chain links TRBV6-1 to TRBJ2-1; D is unclear. Germline CDR1 and CDR2: MNHNS and SASEGT. This CDR3 region has 16 residues. The V and J ends lost 2 bases and 3 bases respectively, with 14 bases between them. The CDR3 DNA follows: TGTGCCAGCAGTGAAAGCCCTCCGCCCATCTACAATGAGCAGTTCTTC. Amino acid sequence: CASSESPPPIYNEQFF.

V is TRBV18 and J is TRBJ2-7, with 8 bases that match TRBD1. There are 13 residues in the CDR3. The germline V gene has CDR1 KGHSH and CDR2 LQKENI. J was trimmed by 3 bases and V by 3 bases; bases with no gene match: 1. CDR3 in amino acids: CASSPGTGYEQYF. In nucleotides, the CDR3 is TGTGCCAGCTCACCTGGGACAGGCTACGAGCAGTACTTC.

V gene TRBV5-6 combines with J gene TRBJ2-5, with no clear D. V was clipped by 2 bases and J by 5 bases, with 13 bases between them. Germline lookup yields CDR1 SGHDT and CDR2 YYEEEE. This CDR3 contains 14 residues. CDR3 residues: CASSFDSGLETQYF. CDR3 sequence (DNA): TGTGCCAGCAGCTTCGATTCTGGGCTGGAGACCCAGTACTTC.

This clone was seen once. This sequence joins TRBV27 and TRBJ2-5; 14 nucleotides match TRBD2. Trimming removed 7 bases from V and 2 bases from J; junction bases left unmatched: 9. Germline V gene data show CDR1 as MNHEY and CDR2 as SMNVEV (reference sequence). This CDR3 region has 17 residues. CDR3 sequence: CASKGRLAGGSQETQYF. The DNA for the CDR3 is TGTGCCAGCAAGGGGAGACTAGCGGGAGGGTCTCAAGAGACCCAGTACTTC.

This clone was counted only a few times. The chain couples TRBV7-9 to TRBJ2-7, with D tentatively TRBD2 (6 bases). The CDR3 loop spans 15 amino acids. V was trimmed by 1 base and J by 2 bases, leaving 12 bases between them. Per the germline V gene, CDR1 is SEHNR and CDR2 is FQNEAQ (reference sequence). As DNA, the CDR3 is TGTGCCAGCAGCTTAGAACGGGAGAAACCCTACGAGCAGTACTTC. Its translation is CASSLEREKPYEQYF.

The rearrangement uses TRBV6-1 and TRBJ1-1; D unresolved. This CDR3 has 14 amino acids. Germline V lookup: CDR1 MNHNS, CDR2 SASEGT. Trimming took off 3 bases at V and 6 bases at J, with 14 bases between the two ends. This chain's CDR3 is CASSEKTWASEAFF. The CDR3 DNA sequence: TGTGCCAGCAGTGAGAAGACATGGGCCTCTGAAGCTTTCTTT.

This clone was found once. The genes are TRBV19 and TRBJ1-5, with D unresolved. Trimming left V 2 bases short and J 3 bases short, with 14 bases between. CDR1 and CDR2 (germline): LNHDA, SQIVND (reference sequence). CDR3 length: 16 residues. The chain's CDR3 is CASSIRRDGFNQPQHF. The CDR3 nucleotides read TGTGCCAGTAGTATAAGGCGAGACGGATTCAATCAGCCCCAGCATTTT.

This clone ranks as medium-sized. The chain employs TRBV7-9 and TRBJ2-5, with D possibly matching TRBD2 (5 bases). Germline V gene data show CDR1 as SEHNR and CDR2 as FQNEAQ (reference sequence). Trimming removed 1 base from V and 6 bases from J, with 12 bases in between. CDR3 length equals 14 residues. This CDR3 is CASSLDLGVQTQYF. CDR3 in DNA: TGTGCCAGCAGCTTAGATCTCGGGGTGCAGACCCAGTACTTC.

The chain carries TRBV6-5 and TRBJ2-6, with D unclear. The CDR3 is 14 amino acids. V lost 6 bases to trimming and J lost 2 bases, with 8 bases between them. Germline values: CDR1 MNHEY, CDR2 SVGAGI. Here the CDR3 reads CASSQKPGANVLTF. CDR3 nucleotide sequence: TGTGCCAGCAGCCAAAAACCTGGGGCCAACGTCCTGACTTTC.

This clone was counted only a few times. The chain is built from TRBV7-2 and TRBJ1-1; 8 bases are a match to TRBD1. From germline, CDR1 is SGHTA and CDR2 FQGNSA. V shed 1 base and J 7 bases; nucleotides not matched to a gene: 11. This CDR3 comprises 16 residues. Here the CDR3 DNA reads TGTGCCAGCAGCTTAGTTCCCCCAGGGGGCGGGGGTGAAGCTTTCTTT. Encoded protein: CASSLVPPGGGGEAFF.

V and J are TRBV6-1 and TRBJ1-2, with D possibly matching TRBD1 (6 bases). Germline lookup yields CDR1 MNHNS and CDR2 SASEGT. The CDR3 is 13 residues long. Trimming took off 1 base at V and 9 bases at J, with 12 bases between the two ends. The CDR3 DNA sequence: TGTGCCAGCAGTGAAGTTATAACAGGGCGCTACACCTTC. Translation: CASSEVITGRYTF.

The sample holds a few counts of this clone. V is TRBV5-1 and J is TRBJ1-1, with D perhaps matching TRBD1 (5 bases). This CDR3 comprises 16 residues. V gave up 4 bases and J gave up 1 base, with 17 bases separating them. Germline V CDR1 and CDR2: SGHRS, YFSETQ. The CDR3 is CASSPSGPRGNTEAFF. The CDR3 region has the DNA TGCGCCAGCAGCCCCTCGGGGCCCCGAGGGAACACTGAAGCTTTCTTT. The whole variable domain, filled in from reference TRBV5-1 and TRBJ1-1, reads KAGVTQTPRYLIKTRGQQVTLSCSPISGHRSVSWYQQTPGQGLQFLFEYFSETQRNKGNFPGRFSGRQFSNSRSEMNVSTLELGDSALYLCASSPSGPRGNTEAFFGQGTRLTVV.

The rearrangement uses TRBV6-1 and TRBJ2-2; TRBD2 might be the D (6 bases). The germline V and J ends were trimmed by 0 bases and 13 bases, with 21 bases remaining between them. Germline CDR1 MNHNS, CDR2 SASEGT. CDR3 length: 16 residues. The CDR3 nucleotides are TGTGCCAGCAGTGAAGCCGATGGAGGGATCCGTCGGGCGCTGTTTTTT. Residues: CASSEADGGIRRALFF.

A few counts support this clone. The CDR3 DNA is TGCGCCAGCAGTGAAATAAAATATGGCTACACCTTC. This translates into CASSEIKYGYTF. The chain uses TRBV10-2 and TRBJ1-2; D remains unclear. Germline V gene data show CDR1 as WSHSY and CDR2 as SAAADI. Trimming removed 3 bases at V and 5 bases at J, with 7 bases between. This CDR3 spans 12 amino acids.

The chain links TRBV5-1 to TRBJ2-5; 7 bases are shared with TRBD2. V was pared by 3 bases and J by 5 bases, with 7 bases of the junction left unmatched. This CDR3 has 14 amino acids. Germline CDR1 reads SGHRS; CDR2 reads YFSETQ. CDR3 nucleotide sequence: TGCGCCAGCAGCTCCCAGCGGGGCAGGGAGACCCAGTACTTC. Translation gives CASSSQRGRETQYF.

The rearrangement uses TRBV19 and TRBJ2-1; D gene ambiguous. Germline assignment: CDR1 LNHDA and CDR2 SQIVND (reference sequence). V was cut by 6 bases and J by 4 bases, with 19 bases left in between. CDR3 length: 16 residues. The CDR3 reads CASRSRLPPAYNEQFF. CDR3 sequence (DNA): TGTGCCAGTAGATCCCGACTTCCGCCCGCTTACAATGAGCAGTTCTTC.

The V and J genes are TRBV18 and TRBJ1-3, with 10 bases aligning to TRBD1. CDR1 and CDR2 from the germline V gene are KGHSH and LQKENI. This CDR3 has 17 amino acids. V lost 0 bases to trimming and J lost 1 base; unmatched junction nucleotides: 3. CDR3 DNA: TGTGCCAGCTCACCACCGGGACAGGGGTTTTCTGGAAACACCATATATTTT. It translates to CASSPPGQGFSGNTIYF.

This clone has just a few counts. This chain uses TRBV19 with TRBJ2-1; possibly TRBD1 for D (6 bases). The CDR3 extends over 15 amino acids. Trimming cost V 2 bases and J 8 bases, with 16 bases left between them. Germline V gene lookup returns CDR1 LNHDA and CDR2 SQIVND (reference sequence). CDR3 nucleotide sequence: TGTGCCAGTAGTATACCCCGGGCGACAGGCGATGAGCAGTTCTTC. Encoded protein: CASSIPRATGDEQFF. Full variable domain (rest looked up from reference TRBV19 and TRBJ2-1): DGGITQSPKYLFRKEGQNVTLSCEQNLNHDAMYWYRQDPGQGLRLIYYSQIVNDFQKGDIAEGYSVSREKKESFPLTVTSAQKNPTAFYLCASSIPRATGDEQFFGPGTRLTVL.

The rearrangement uses TRBV5-1 and TRBJ2-3; no firm D call. Germline V CDR1 and CDR2: SGHRS, YFSETQ. Trimming shortened V by 2 bases and J by 5 bases, and 9 bases separated the two germline ends. This CDR3 contains 13 residues. CDR3 sequence reads: CASSFSSQDTQYF. CDR3 nucleotides: TGCGCCAGCAGCTTCTCCTCTCAAGATACGCAGTATTTT.

The gene calls are TRBV5-1 and TRBJ2-2; either TRBD1 or TRBD2 may supply D (6 bases each). Germline loops: CDR1 SGHRS, CDR2 YFSETQ. Between the trimmed V and J ends, which lost 4 bases and 5 bases, there was a span of 15 bases. The CDR3 extends over 15 amino acids. Here the CDR3 reads CASSRVRGTTGELFF. The CDR3 coding sequence is TGCGCCAGCAGCCGTGTCCGGGGGACAACCGGGGAGCTGTTTTTT.

This clone turned up a few times. The gene calls are TRBV10-3 and TRBJ1-1; D is ambiguous. Trimming removed 4 bases from V and 1 base from J, with 7 bases in between. The germline V gene encodes CDR1 ENHRY and CDR2 SYGVKD. This CDR3 is 13 amino acids long. The CDR3: CAISVTGNTEAFF. Written as DNA, the CDR3 is TGTGCCATCAGTGTTACTGGGAACACTGAAGCTTTCTTT.